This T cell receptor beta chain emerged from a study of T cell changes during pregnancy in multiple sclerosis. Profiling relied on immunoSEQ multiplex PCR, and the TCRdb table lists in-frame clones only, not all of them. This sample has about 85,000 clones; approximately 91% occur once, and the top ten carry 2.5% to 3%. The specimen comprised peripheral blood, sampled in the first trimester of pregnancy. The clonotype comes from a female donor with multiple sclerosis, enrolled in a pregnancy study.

Written as DNA, the CDR3 is TGTGCCAGCAGCTTAGCTTCAGGGGATACTGAAGCTTTCTTT. It codes for CASSLASGDTEAFF. The chain joins TRBV7-2 to TRBJ1-1; possibly TRBD1 for D (6 bases). The CDR3 is 14 amino acids. Trimming removed 0 bases at V and 5 bases at J, with 10 bases between. Germline V gene sequence: CDR1 SGHTA, CDR2 FQGNSA.